This T cell receptor beta chain is from a study of CD8 T cells in ankylosing spondylitis. Notes on this clonotype: Its antigen is not identified.

Germline assignment: CDR1 KGHDR and CDR2 SFDVKD. Trimming pared 9 bases from V and 0 bases from J, leaving 12 bases between. The CDR3 runs to 14 residues. General study points: Researchers reportedly found disease-linked clones significantly enriched in matched ankylosing spondylitis synovial fluid. Eight highly homologous variants formed a TCR beta motif that appeared characteristic of ankylosing spondylitis blood. Reactive arthritis synovial fluid and blood previously showed some of these motif variants.

A quantitative 5'-RACE method, one with molecular barcodes, was used to make TCR beta libraries. A single record per CDR3 protein comes from TCRdb applying MiXCR to the 5' RACE reads. The table lists approximately 540,000 distinct CDR3 sequences, 12% of them singletons. The chain uses TRBV24-1 and TRBJ2-3; D perhaps matches TRBD2 (6 bases). The specimen was blood, either unsorted or a sorted T cell fraction (not recorded which). This clonotype was obtained from a male donor with ankylosing spondylitis. The CDR3 DNA is TGTGCCACCTCATTGGGGAGGAGCACAGATACGCAGTATTTT. It codes for CATSLGRSTDTQYF.